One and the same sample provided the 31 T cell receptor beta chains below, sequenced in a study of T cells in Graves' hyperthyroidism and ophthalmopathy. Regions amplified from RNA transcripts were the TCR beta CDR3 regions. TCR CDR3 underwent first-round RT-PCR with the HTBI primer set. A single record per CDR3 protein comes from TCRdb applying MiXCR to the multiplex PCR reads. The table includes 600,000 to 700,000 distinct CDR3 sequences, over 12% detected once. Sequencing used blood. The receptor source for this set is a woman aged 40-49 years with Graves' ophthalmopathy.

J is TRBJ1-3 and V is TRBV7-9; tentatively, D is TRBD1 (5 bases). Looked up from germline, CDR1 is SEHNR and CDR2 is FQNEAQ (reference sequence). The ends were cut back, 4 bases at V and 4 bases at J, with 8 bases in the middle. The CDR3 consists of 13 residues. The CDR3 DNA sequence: TGTGCCAGCAGCTCCGCAGGGGGAAACACCATATATTTT. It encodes CASSSAGGNTIYF.

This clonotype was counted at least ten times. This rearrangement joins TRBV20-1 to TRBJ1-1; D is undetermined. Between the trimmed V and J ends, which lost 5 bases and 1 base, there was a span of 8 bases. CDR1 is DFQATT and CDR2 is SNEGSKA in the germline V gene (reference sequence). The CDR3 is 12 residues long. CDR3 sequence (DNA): TGCAGTGCTTGGGGAGGGAACACTGAAGCTTTCTTT. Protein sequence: CSAWGGNTEAFF.

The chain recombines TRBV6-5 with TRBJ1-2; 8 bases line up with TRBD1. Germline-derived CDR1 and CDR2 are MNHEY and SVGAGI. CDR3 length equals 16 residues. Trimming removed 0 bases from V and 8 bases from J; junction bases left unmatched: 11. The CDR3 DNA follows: TGTGCCAGCAGTTACTCGACTGGGGACAGGTCGGGCGGCTACACCTTC. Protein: CASSYSTGDRSGGYTF.

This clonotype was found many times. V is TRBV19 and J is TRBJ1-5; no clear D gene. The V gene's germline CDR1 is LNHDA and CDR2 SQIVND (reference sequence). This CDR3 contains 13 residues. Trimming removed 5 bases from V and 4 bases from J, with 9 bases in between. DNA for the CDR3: TGTGCCAGTAGTTCCCGTCCAAATCAGCCCCAGCATTTT. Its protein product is CASSSRPNQPQHF.

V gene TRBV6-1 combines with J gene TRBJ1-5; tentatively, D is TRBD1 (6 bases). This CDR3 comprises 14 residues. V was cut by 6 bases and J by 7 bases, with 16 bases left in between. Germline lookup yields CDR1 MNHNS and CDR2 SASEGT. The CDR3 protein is CASRRVQGGQPQHF. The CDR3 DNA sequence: TGTGCCAGCAGGAGGGTACAGGGAGGCCAGCCCCAGCATTTT.

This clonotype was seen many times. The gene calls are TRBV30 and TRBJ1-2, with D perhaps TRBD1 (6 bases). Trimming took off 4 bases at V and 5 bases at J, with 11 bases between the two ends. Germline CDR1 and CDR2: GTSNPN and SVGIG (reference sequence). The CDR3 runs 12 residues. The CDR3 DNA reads TGTGCCTGGACGGACAGAAATTATGGCTACACCTTC. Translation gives CAWTDRNYGYTF.

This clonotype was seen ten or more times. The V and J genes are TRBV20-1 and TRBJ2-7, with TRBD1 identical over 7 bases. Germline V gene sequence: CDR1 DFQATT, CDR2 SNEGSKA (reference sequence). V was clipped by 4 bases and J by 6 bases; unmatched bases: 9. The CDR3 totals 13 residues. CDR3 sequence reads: CSAKPGTAGEQYF. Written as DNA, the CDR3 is TGCAGTGCTAAACCCGGGACAGCTGGCGAGCAGTACTTC.

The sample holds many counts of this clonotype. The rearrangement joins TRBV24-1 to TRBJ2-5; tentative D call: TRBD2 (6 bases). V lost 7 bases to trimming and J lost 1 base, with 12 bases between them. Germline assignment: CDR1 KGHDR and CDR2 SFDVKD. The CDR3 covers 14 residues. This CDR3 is CATSSGDFQETQYF. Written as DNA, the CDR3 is TGTGCCACCAGCAGTGGGGACTTCCAAGAGACCCAGTACTTC.

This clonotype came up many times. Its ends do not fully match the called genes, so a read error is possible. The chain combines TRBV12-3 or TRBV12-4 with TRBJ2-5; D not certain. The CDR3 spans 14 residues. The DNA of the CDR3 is TGTACCAGCAGTTCCCACCTGGGGTTGGAGACCCAGTACTTC. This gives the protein CTSSSHLGLETQYF.

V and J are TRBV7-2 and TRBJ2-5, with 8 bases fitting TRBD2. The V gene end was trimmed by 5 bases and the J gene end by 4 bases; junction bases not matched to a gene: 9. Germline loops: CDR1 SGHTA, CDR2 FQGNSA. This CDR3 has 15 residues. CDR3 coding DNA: TGTGCCAGCAGCCCCCGGGGTAGCGGGATAGAGACCCAGTACTTC. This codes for CASSPRGSGIETQYF. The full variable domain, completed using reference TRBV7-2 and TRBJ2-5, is GAGVSQSPSNKVTEKGKDVELRCDPISGHTALYWYRQSLGQGLEFLIYFQGNSAPDKSGLPSDRFSAERTGGSVSTLTIQRTQQEDSAVYLCASSPRGSGIETQYFGPGTRLLVL.

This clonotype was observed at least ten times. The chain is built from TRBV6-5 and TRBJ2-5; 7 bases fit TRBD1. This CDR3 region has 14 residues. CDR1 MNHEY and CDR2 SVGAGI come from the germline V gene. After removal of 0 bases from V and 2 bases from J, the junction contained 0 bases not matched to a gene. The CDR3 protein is CASSYSGQQETQYF. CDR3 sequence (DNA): TGTGCCAGCAGTTACTCGGGACAGCAAGAGACCCAGTACTTC.

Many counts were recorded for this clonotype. This CDR3 reads CASSLGAGFNQPQHF. CDR3 DNA sequence: TGTGCCAGCAGTTTAGGAGCCGGGTTCAATCAGCCCCAGCATTTT. The chain is built from TRBV12-3 or TRBV12-4 and TRBJ1-5; the D is unclear. CDR3 length equals 15 residues. The V end lost 1 base, the J end lost 3 bases, and 10 bases lay between the germline ends.

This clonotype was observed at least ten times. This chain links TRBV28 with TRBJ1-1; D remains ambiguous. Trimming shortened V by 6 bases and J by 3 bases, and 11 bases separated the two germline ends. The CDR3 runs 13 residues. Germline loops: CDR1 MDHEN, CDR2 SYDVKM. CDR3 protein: CASSRLDDTEAFF. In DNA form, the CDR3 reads TGTGCCAGCAGCCGCTTGGACGACACTGAAGCTTTCTTT.

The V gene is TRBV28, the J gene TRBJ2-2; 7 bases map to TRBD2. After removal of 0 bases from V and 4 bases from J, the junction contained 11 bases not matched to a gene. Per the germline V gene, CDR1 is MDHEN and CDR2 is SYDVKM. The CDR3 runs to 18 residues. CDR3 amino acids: CASSLWGGQRGPTGELFF. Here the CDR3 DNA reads TGTGCCAGCAGTTTATGGGGTGGGCAGCGGGGTCCCACCGGGGAGCTGTTTTTT.

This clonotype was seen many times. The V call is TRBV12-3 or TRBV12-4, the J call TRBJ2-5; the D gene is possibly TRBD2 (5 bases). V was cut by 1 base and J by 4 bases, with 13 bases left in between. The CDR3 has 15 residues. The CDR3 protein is CASSLGTQPLETQYF. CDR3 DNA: TGTGCCAGCAGTTTAGGGACTCAACCCTTAGAGACCCAGTACTTC.

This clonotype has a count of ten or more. The DNA of the CDR3 is TGCAGTGCGCTCCCCCAGGGTGGATGGGAGCAGTACTTC. It codes for CSALPQGGWEQYF. This chain connects TRBV20-1 to TRBJ2-7, with a tentative D call TRBD1 (5 bases). Germline V CDR1 and CDR2: DFQATT, SNEGSKA (reference sequence). The CDR3 spans 13 residues. V shed 6 bases and J shed 7 bases, with 19 bases lying between them.

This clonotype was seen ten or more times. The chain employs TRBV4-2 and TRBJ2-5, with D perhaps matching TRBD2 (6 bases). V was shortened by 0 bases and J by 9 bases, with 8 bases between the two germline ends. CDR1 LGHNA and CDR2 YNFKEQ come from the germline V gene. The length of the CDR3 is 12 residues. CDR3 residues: CASSQEGGAQYF. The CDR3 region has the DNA TGTGCCAGCAGCCAAGAAGGCGGGGCCCAGTACTTC.

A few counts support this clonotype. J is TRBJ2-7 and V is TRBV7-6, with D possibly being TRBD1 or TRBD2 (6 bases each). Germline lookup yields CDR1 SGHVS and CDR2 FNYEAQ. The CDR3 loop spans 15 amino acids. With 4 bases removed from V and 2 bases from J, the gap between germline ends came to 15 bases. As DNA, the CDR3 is TGTGCCAGCAGCTCGGGGGCGCCCCGAACCTACGAGCAGTACTTC. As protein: CASSSGAPRTYEQYF. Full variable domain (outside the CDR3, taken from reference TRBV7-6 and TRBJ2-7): GAGVSQSPRYKVTKRGQDVALRCDPISGHVSLYWYRQALGQGPEFLTYFNYEAQQDKSGLPNDRFSAERPEGSISTLTIQRTEQRDSAMYRCASSSGAPRTYEQYFGPGTRLTVT.

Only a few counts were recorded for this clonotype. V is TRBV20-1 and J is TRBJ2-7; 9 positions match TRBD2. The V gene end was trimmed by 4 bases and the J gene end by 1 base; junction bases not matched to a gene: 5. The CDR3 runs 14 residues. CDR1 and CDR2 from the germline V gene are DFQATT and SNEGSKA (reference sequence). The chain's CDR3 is CSATVAGVSYEQYF. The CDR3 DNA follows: TGCAGTGCTACCGTAGCGGGAGTATCCTACGAGCAGTACTTC.

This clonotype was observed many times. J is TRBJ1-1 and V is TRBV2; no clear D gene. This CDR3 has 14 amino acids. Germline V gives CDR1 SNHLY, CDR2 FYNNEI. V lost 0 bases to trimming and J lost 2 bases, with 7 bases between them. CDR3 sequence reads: CASSEAESNTEAFF. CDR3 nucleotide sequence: TGTGCCAGCAGTGAAGCTGAATCTAACACTGAAGCTTTCTTT. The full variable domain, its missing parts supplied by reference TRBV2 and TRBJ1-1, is EPEVTQTPSHQVTQMGQEVILRCVPISNHLYFYWYRQILGQKVEFLVSFYNNEISEKSEIFDDQFSVERPDGSNFTLKIRSTKLEDSAMYFCASSEAESNTEAFFGQGTRLTVV.

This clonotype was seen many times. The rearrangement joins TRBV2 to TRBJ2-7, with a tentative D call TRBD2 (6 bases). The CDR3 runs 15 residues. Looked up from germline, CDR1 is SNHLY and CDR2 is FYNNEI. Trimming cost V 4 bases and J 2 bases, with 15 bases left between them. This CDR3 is CASSVAASDPYEQYF. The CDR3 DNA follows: TGTGCCAGCAGTGTGGCGGCTAGCGACCCCTACGAGCAGTACTTC.

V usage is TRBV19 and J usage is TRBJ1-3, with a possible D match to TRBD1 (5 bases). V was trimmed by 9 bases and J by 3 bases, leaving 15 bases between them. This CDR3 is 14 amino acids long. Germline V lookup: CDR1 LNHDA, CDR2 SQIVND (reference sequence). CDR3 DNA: TGTGCCAGCCAGGGCGTAGGTTATGGAAACACCATATATTTT. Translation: CASQGVGYGNTIYF.

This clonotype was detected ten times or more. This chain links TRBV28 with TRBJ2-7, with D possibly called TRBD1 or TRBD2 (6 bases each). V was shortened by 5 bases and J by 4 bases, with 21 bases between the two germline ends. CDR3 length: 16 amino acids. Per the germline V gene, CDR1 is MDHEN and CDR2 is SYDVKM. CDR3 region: CASSPDMGAGRYEQYF. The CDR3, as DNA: TGTGCCAGCAGTCCGGACATGGGGGCGGGGAGATACGAGCAGTACTTC.

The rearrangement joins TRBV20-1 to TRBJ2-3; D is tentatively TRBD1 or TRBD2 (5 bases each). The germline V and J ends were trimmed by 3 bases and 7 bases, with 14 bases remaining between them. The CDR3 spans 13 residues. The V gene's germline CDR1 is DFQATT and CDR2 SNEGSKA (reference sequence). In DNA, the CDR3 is TGCAGTGCTAGGGGACCCCTCGAATATACGCAGTATTTT. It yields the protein CSARGPLEYTQYF.

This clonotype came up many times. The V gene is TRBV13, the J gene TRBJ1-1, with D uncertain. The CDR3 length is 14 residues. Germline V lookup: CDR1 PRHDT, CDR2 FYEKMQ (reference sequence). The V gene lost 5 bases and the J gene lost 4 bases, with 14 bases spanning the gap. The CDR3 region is CASSRIGRATEAFF. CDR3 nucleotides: TGTGCCAGCAGCCGTATCGGCCGGGCCACTGAAGCTTTCTTT. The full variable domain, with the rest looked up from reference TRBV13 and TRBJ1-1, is AAGVIQSPRHLIKEKRETATLKCYPIPRHDTVYWYQQGPGQDPQFLISFYEKMQSDKGSIPDRFSAQQFSDYHSELNMSSLELGDSALYFCASSRIGRATEAFFGQGTRLTVV.

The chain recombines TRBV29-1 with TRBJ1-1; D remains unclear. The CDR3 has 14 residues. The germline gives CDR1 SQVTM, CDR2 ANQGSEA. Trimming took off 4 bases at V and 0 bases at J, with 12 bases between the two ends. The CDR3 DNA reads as TGCAGCGTTGGTGGTGGGCAGATGAACACTGAAGCTTTCTTT. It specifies CSVGGGQMNTEAFF.

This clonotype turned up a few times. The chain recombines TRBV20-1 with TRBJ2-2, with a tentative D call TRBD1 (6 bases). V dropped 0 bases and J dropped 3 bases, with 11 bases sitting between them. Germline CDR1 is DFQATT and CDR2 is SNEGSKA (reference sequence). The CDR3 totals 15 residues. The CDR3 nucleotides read TGCAGTGCTAGAGAGACAGGAAGGGACACCGGGGAGCTGTTTTTT. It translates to CSARETGRDTGELFF.

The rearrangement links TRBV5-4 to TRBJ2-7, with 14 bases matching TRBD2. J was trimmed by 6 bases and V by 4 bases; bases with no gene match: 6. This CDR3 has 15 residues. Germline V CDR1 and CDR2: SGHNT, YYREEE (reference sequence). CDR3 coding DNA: TGTGCCAGCAGCAAAGGGACTAGCGGGAGTGGCGAGCAGTACTTC. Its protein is CASSKGTSGSGEQYF.

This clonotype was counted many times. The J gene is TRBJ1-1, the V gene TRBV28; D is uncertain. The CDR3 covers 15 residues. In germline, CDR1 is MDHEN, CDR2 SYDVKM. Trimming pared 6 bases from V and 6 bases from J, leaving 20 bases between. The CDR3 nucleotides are TGTGCCAGCAGCTTGCCGGGAGCCCTGGACCCTGAAGCTTTCTTT. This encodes CASSLPGALDPEAFF. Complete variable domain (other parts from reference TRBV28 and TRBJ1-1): DVKVTQSSRYLVKRTGEKVFLECVQDMDHENMFWYRQDPGLGLRLIYFSYDVKMKEKGDIPEGYSVSREKKERFSLILESASTNQTSMYLCASSLPGALDPEAFFGQGTRLTVV.

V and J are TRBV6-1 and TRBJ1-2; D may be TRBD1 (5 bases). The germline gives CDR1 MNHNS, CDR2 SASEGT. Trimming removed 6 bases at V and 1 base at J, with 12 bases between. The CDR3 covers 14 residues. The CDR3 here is CASSSGHLNYGYTF. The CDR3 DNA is TGTGCCAGCAGCAGCGGACACCTTAACTATGGCTACACCTTC.

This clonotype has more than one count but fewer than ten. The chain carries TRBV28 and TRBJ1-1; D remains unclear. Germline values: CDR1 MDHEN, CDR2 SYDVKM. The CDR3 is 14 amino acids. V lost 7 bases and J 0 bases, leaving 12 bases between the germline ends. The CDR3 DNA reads TGTGCCAGCACTGGTCGGGCCCTGAACACTGAAGCTTTCTTT. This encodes CASTGRALNTEAFF.